Included here is one TCR beta chain sequence, with context. It has no known antigen specificity. Base qualities are not provided; no much larger clone lies one nucleotide away. Libraries came from the immunoSEQ multiplex PCR assay. Per the source publication's procedure: A statistical classification framework was developed to diagnose cytomegalovirus status using the catalog of TCR beta chain sequences. TCRdb took this table from immuneACCESS and kept in-frame rearrangements with V and J called. Such tables lack part of the clones; where checked against another copy, unresolved V genes explain under half of the gap, and the rest is unexplained. From that table come the V and J calls and clone size; the DNA was used to work out D and trimming. The table for this sample lists 100,000 or so clones; about 88% of them were counted only once. The leading ten clones occupy under 4.5% of the sample. This sample is part of a study of cytomegalovirus exposure and HLA in healthy donors (dated by TCRdb to 2015 to 2018). As for the study more broadly: The 700 or so repertoires of the first cohort and the approximately 110 validation repertoires were produced on the same platform, according to a later analysis. The study aimed to test whether signatures of past pathogen exposure could be identified by cataloging public T cell receptors. In addition to the first cohort of 500 to 850 subjects, a separate validation cohort of 130 or so different subjects was used. To predict cytomegalovirus infection status, the study combined high-throughput TCR immunosequencing, statistical association of individual TCRs with disease status, and machine learning.

Its CDR3 holds 17 amino acids, cysteine through phenylalanine. Left in the record is the CDR3 DNA by itself, 51 bases read in frame from the first base. From the germline V gene (reference sequence), CDR1 is SEHNR and CDR2 is FQNEAQ. At the junction V is shortened by 5 bases and J by 0 bases; bases outside the gene matches: 12. Separate from the approximately 700-subject first cohort, the validation cohort of more than 90 subjects was the group to which the donors belonged. Results the study describes overall, beyond this receptor: It was suggested by the authors that the approach could potentially be generalized to other disease states and immunological phenotypes. Three of the identified cytomegalovirus-associated TCR beta chains were confirmed in vitro to be specific for cytomegalovirus antigens. In a later analysis, TCRs clustered in the first cohort were found to also tend to co-occur in the 110 or so validation repertoires, with approximately 93% of cluster scores above 0. The classifier was reported to diagnose cytomegalovirus status with high specificity and sensitivity in both the original cohort and the validation cohort. While some public TCRs were present in many individuals, most TCR sequences turned up only very rarely across donors. The validation cohort had no HLA typing available for a later analysis, so co-occurrence within that cohort was assessed over all 120 or so repertoires. The study listed 170 or so TCR beta chains as associated with cytomegalovirus.

The receptor was derived from a woman aged 18-35 years in good health and CMV-seropositive. This sequence uses TRBV7-9 and TRBJ2-5; TRBD2 matches 7 bases in the middle. The sequenced material came from PBMCs. The CDR3 protein is CASSQPRGGYYQETQYF. At the DNA level, the sequence is TGTGCCAGCAGCCAACCCCGCGGGGGATACTACCAAGAGACCCAGTACTTC. The full variable domain, completed from the reference TRBV7-9 and TRBJ2-5 proteins outside the CDR3, reads DTGVSQNPRHKITKRGQNVTFRCDPISEHNRLYWYRQTLGQGPEFLTYFQNEAQLEKSRLLSDRFSAERPKGSFSTLEIQRTEQGDSAMYLCASSQPRGGYYQETQYFGPGTRLLVL.